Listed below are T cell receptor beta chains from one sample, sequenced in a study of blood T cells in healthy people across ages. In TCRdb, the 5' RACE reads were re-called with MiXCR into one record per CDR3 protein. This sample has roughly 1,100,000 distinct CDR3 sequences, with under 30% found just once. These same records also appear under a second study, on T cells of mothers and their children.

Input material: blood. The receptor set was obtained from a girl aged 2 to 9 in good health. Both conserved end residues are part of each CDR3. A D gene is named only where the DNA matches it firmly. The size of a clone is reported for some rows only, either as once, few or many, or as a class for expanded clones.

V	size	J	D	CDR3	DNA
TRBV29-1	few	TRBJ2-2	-	CSVLANTGELFF	TGCAGCGTACTGGCCAACACCGGGGAGCTGTTTTTT
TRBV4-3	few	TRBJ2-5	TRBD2	CASSQISGGQETQYF	TGCGCCAGCAGCCAAATTAGCGGGGGTCAAGAGACCCAGTACTTC
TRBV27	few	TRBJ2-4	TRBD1	CASSLGTGHIQYF	TGTGCCAGCAGTTTAGGGACAGGCCACATTCAGTACTTC
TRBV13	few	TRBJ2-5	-	CASSFRGMGETQYF	TGTGCCAGCAGCTTCAGGGGAATGGGCGAGACCCAGTACTTC
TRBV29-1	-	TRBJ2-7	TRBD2	CSAGGSSYEQYF	TGCAGCGCGGGGGGGAGCTCCTACGAGCAGTACTTC
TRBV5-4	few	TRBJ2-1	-	CASSLSRRGNEQFF	TGTGCCAGCAGCTTATCCAGACGGGGCAATGAGCAGTTCTTC
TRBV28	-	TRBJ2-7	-	CASSLPRGNSYEQYF	TGTGCCAGCAGTCTCCCCAGGGGAAACTCCTACGAGCAGTACTTC
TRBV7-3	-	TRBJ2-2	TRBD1	CASSPNRGHGGELFF	TGTGCCAGCAGCCCAAACAGGGGCCATGGCGGGGAGCTGTTTTTT
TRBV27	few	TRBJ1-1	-	CASSWTGKTEAFF	TGTGCCAGCAGTTGGACGGGGAAAACTGAAGCTTTCTTT
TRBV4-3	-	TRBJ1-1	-	CASSQDRGKSMNTEAFF	TGCGCCAGCAGCCAGGATCGGGGCAAATCGATGAACACTGAAGCTTTCTTT
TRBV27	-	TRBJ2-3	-	CASSPVDSDTQYF	TGTGCCAGCAGTCCCGTAGATTCAGATACGCAGTATTTT
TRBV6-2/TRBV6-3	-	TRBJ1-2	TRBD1	CASSSDRDRGKGDGYTF	TGTGCCAGCAGTAGTGACCGGGACAGGGGGAAGGGAGATGGCTACACCTTC
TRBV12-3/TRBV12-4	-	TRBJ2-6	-	CAIGGAGANVLTF	TGTGCCATCGGAGGAGCTGGGGCCAACGTCCTGACTTTC
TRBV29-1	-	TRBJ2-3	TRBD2	CSASASGRTDTQYF	TGCAGCGCATCCGCTAGCGGACGCACAGATACGCAGTACTTT
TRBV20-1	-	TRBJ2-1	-	CSARGDSGSYNEQFF	TGCAGTGCTAGAGGAGACTCAGGCTCCTACAATGAGCAGTTCTTC
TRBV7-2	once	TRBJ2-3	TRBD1	CASSSLQGAIYTQYF	TGTGCCAGCAGTTCTTTGCAGGGGGCGATATATACGCAGTATTTT